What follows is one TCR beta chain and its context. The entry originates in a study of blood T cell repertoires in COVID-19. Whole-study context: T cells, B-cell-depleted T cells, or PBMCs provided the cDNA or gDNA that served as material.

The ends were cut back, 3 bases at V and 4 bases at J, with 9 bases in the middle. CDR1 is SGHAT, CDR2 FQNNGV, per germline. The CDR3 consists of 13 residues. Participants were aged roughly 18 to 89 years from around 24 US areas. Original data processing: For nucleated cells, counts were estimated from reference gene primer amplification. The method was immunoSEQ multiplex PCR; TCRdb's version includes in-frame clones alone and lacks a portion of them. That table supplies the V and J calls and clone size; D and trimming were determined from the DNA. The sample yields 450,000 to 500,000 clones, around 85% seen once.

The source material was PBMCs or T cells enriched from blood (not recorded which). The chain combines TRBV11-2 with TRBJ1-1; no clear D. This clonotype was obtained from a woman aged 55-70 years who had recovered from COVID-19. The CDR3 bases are TGTGCCAGCAGCTTTTTTCGGAGCACTGAAGCTTTCTTT. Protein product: CASSFFRSTEAFF.